The text below deals with one TCR beta chain. The antigen it binds to is not known. No per-base quality is available; no much larger clone lies one base away. Germline trimming amounts to 1 base on V and 9 bases on J, with 9 as the count of junction bases outside the gene matches. The CDR3 goes from the cysteine to the phenylalanine over 15 residues. Solely the CDR3 DNA is kept, with 45 bases framed from the first base. Reading the germline V gene gives CDR1 LGHNA and CDR2 YSLEER. Samples from volunteer blood donors who had recovered from COVID-19 were contributed by a second Seattle source. Whole blood was collected in K2EDTA tubes by collaborating institutions according to the institutions' own protocols. For TCRbeta analysis, collaborator samples were shipped as frozen whole blood, as isolated PBMCs, or as DNA extracted from either sample type. This record comes from a study of blood T cell repertoires in COVID-19 (dated by TCRdb to about 2020). With respect to the entire study: Collaborator samples came from the United States, Italy and Spain and covered acute and convalescent phases of COVID-19. The repertoires were released in a freely available public database intended as a resource for research on the immune response to SARS-CoV-2. The dataset comprised deeply sampled blood TCRbeta repertoires from subjects exposed to, actively infected with, or recovered from COVID-19. Sample metadata almost always included a de-identified subject ID, COVID-19 status, age in years and sex. The material from the prospective study consisted of cDNA or gDNA derived from T cells, B-cell-depleted T cells, or PBMCs. Samples were obtained from the ongoing ImmuneRACE study (first 160 participants) and from 1,254 subjects provided by 6 global collaborators. Where available, HLA class I and class II types were taken from metadata supplied by the sample provider and were not determined by assay-based typing.

Overall study outcomes, separate from this receptor: The quantity of clinical and demographic metadata differed by source and by participant and was supplied without curation.

The immunoSEQ Assay, a bias-controlled multiplex PCR, was used to amplify TCRbeta CDR3 regions from genomic DNA. The original pipeline was this. Within the assay, amplification of reference gene primers was used to estimate how many nucleated cells each sample contained. Sequence reads were collapsed and filtered to measure the absolute abundance of every unique TCRbeta CDR3 rearrangement. For each sample, productive Simpson clonality was calculated as the square root of Simpson's diversity index across productive rearrangements. As stored in TCRdb, this immuneACCESS dataset retains in-frame rearrangements with V and J assigned. A fraction of the clones does not appear; measured against another copy, unresolved V genes explain less than half of the discrepancy, and the remainder lacks a known reason. D and trimming come from the DNA, and the V and J calls and clone size come from that table. This sample lists approximately 230,000 clones; roughly 84% were detected once. Under 2.5% of the sample goes to the ten largest clones.

Sequencing was carried out using peripheral blood. In this chain, TRBV4-3 is recombined with TRBJ2-5, with 9 central nucleotides matching TRBD2. The receptor was isolated from a woman in her forties who had recovered from COVID-19. The CDR3 has the sequence CASSQGGLALGAQYF. The nucleotide sequence is given as TGCGCCAGCAGCCAAGGGGGACTAGCCTTGGGGGCCCAGTACTTC.